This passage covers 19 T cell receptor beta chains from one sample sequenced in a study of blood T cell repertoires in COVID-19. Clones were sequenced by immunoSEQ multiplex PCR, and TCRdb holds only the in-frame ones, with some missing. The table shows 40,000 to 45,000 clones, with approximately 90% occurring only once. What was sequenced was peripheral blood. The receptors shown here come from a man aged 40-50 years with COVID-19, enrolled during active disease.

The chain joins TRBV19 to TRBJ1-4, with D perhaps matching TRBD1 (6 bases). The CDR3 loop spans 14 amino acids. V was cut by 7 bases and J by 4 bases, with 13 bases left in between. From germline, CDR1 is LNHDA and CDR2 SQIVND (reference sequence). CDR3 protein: CASTTDSFNEKLFF. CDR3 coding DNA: TGTGCCAGTACTACGGACAGTTTTAATGAAAAACTGTTTTTT.

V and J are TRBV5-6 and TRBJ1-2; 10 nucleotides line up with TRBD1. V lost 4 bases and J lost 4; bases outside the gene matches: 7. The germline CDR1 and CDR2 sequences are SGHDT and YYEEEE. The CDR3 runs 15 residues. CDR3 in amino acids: CASSPTGGGIYGYTF. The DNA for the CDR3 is TGTGCCAGCAGCCCGACAGGGGGCGGAATCTATGGCTACACCTTC.

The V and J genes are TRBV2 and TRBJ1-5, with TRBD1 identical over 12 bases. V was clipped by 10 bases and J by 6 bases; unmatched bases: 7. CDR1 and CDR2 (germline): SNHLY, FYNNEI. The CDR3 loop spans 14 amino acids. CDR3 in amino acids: CATLGQGAGQPQHF. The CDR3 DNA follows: TGTGCCACTCTGGGACAGGGGGCCGGTCAGCCCCAGCATTTT.

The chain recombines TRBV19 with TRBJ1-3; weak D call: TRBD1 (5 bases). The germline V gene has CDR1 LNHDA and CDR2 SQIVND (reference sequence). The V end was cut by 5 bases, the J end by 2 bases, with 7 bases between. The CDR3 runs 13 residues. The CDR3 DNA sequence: TGTGCCAGTAGTTCAGGGACTGGAAACACCATATATTTT. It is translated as CASSSGTGNTIYF.

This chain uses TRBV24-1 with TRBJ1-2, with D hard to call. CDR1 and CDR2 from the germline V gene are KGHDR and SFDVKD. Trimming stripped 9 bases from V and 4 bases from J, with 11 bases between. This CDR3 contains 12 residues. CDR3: CATSPRPYGYTF. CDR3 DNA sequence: TGTGCCACCTCTCCCAGGCCCTATGGCTACACCTTC.

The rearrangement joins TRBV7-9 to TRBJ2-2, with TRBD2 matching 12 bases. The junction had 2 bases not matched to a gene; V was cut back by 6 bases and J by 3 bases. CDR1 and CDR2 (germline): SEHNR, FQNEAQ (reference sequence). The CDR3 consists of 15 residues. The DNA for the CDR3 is TGTGCCAGCAGAGCTAGCGGGGGGGACACCGGGGAGCTGTTTTTT. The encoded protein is CASRASGGDTGELFF.

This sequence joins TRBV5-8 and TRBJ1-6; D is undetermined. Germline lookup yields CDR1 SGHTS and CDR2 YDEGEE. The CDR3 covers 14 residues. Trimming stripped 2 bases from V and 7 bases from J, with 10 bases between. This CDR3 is CASSFGERNSPLHF. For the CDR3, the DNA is TGTGCCAGCAGCTTCGGAGAAAGGAATTCACCCCTCCACTTT.

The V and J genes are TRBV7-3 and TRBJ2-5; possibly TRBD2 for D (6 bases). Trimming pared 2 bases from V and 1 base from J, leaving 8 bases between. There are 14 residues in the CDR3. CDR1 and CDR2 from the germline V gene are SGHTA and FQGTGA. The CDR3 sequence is CASSLGGTQETQYF. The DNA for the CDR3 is TGTGCCAGCAGCTTAGGAGGGACCCAAGAGACCCAGTACTTC.

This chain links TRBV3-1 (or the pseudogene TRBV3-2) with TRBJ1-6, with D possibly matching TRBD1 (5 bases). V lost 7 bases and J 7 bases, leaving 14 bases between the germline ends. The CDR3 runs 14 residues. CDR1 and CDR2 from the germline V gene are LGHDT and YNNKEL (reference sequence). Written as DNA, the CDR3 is TGTGCCAGCACCCATACGGGGGTGAATTCACCCCTCCACTTT. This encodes CASTHTGVNSPLHF.

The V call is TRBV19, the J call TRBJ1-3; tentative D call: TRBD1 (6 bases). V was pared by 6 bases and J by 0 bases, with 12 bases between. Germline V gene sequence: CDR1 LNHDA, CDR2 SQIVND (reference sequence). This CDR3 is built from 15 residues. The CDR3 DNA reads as TGTGCCAGTAGCACCGGGACACGCTCTGGAAACACCATATATTTT. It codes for CASSTGTRSGNTIYF.

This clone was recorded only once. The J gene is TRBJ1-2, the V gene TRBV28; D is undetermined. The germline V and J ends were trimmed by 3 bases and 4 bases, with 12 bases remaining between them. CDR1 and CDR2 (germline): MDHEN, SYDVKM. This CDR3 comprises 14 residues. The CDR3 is CASSLGNSLYGYTF. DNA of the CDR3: TGTGCCAGCAGTTTGGGCAACTCCCTCTATGGCTACACCTTC.

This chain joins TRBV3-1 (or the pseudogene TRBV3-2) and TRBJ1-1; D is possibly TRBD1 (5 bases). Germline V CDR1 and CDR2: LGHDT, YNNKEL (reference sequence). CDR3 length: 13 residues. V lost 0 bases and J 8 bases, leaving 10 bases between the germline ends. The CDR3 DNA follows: TGTGCCAGCAGCCAAGATTGGCGGGGGGAAGCTTTCTTT. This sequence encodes CASSQDWRGEAFF.

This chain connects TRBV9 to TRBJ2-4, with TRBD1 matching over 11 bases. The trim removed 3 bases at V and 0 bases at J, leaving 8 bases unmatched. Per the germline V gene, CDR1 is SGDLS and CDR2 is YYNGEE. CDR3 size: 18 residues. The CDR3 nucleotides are TGTGCCAGCAGCGGCCGGGACAGGGGGAATTTAGCCAAAAACATTCAGTACTTC. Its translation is CASSGRDRGNLAKNIQYF.

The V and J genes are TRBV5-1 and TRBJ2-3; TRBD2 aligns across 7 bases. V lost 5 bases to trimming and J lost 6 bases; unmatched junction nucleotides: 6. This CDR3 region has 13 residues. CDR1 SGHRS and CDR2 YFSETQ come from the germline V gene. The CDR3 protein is CASSKPGGDTQYF. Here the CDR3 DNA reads TGCGCCAGCAGTAAGCCCGGGGGGGATACGCAGTATTTT. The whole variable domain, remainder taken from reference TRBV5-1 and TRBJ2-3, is KAGVTQTPRYLIKTRGQQVTLSCSPISGHRSVSWYQQTPGQGLQFLFEYFSETQRNKGNFPGRFSGRQFSNSRSEMNVSTLELGDSALYLCASSKPGGDTQYFGPGTRLTVL.

The DNA of the CDR3 is TGTGCCACCAGTGCGGGACAGTTCGACGGGGCCAACGTCCTGACTTTC. Translation gives CATSAGQFDGANVLTF. The chain is built from TRBV24-1 and TRBJ2-6; TRBD1 agrees at 7 bases. In germline, CDR1 is KGHDR, CDR2 SFDVKD. CDR3 size: 16 residues. Losses at the gene ends were 5 bases for V and 4 bases for J; bases not matched to a gene: 7.

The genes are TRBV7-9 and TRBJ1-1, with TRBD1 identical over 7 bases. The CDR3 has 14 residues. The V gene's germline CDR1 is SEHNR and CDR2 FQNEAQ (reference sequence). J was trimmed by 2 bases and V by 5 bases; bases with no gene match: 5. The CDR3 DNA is TGTGCCAGCAGCCAACAGGGGCCAAACACTGAAGCTTTCTTT. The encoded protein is CASSQQGPNTEAFF.

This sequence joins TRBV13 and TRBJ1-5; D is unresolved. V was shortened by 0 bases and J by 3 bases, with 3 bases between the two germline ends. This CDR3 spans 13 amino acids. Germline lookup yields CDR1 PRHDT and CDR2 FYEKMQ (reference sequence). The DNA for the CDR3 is TGTGCCAGCAGCTTAGGCGTCAATCAGCCCCAGCATTTT. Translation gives CASSLGVNQPQHF.

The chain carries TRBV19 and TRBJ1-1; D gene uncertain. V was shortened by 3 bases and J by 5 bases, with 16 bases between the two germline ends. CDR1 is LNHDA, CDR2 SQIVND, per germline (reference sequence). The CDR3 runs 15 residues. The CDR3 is CASSISSTGQTEAFF. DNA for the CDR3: TGTGCCAGTAGTATCTCTTCCACCGGTCAAACTGAAGCTTTCTTT. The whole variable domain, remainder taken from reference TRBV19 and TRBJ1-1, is DGGITQSPKYLFRKEGQNVTLSCEQNLNHDAMYWYRQDPGQGLRLIYYSQIVNDFQKGDIAEGYSVSREKKESFPLTVTSAQKNPTAFYLCASSISSTGQTEAFFGQGTRLTVV.

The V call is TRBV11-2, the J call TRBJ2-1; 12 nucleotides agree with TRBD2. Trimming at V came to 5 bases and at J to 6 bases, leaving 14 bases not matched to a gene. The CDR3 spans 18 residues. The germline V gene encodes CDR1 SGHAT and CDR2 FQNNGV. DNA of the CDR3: TGTGCCAGCAGCCTAAAAGGGACTAGCGGGTCGCGGGCCAATGAGCAGTTCTTC. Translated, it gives CASSLKGTSGSRANEQFF.